These T cell receptor beta chains were read from a single sample in a study of PD-1 blockade in classical Hodgkin lymphoma. Using immunoSEQ multiplex PCR, the repertoire was profiled, and TCRdb retains in-frame clones only, with some absent. The table records about 36,000 clones, about 70% of them present only once. This material consisted of peripheral blood mononuclear cells (PBMCs), taken before the second cycle of nivolumab. All receptors derive from a human donor with classical Hodgkin lymphoma. The CDR3 runs from the conserved cysteine through the conserved F or W. Each record gives: J gene, V gene, D gene, clone size, CDR3 DNA, CDR3 protein. The D gene is left open where the match is weak. Rows give clone size only sometimes, using once, few, many, or a class for an expanded clone.

>TRBJ1-1|TRBV10-2|-|-
TGCGCCAGCAGCCGAGACTTGCTCACTGAAGCTTTCTTT
CASSRDLLTEAFF
>TRBJ1-6|TRBV14|TRBD1|-
TGTGCCAGCAGCCACGGGACAGGGAATTCACCCCTCCACTTT
CASSHGTGNSPLHF
>TRBJ1-5|TRBV7-2|-|-
TGTGCCAGCAGCTTTTGGGGGAGAGGTAGCAATCAGCCCCAGCATTTT
CASSFWGRGSNQPQHF
>TRBJ2-1|TRBV5-8|-|once
TGTGCCAGCAGCCGATACAATGAGCAGTTCTTC
CASSRYNEQFF
>TRBJ2-1|TRBV5-1|TRBD1|-
TGCGCCAGCAGCTTTACGGGACAGGGGCTCAATGAGCAGTTCTTC
CASSFTGQGLNEQFF
>TRBJ2-3|TRBV4-2|TRBD1|-
TGTGCCAGCAGCCCGGGACAGGGGGCATGGGGTACGCAGTATTTT
CASSPGQGAWGTQYF
>TRBJ1-1|TRBV7-2|-|once
TGTGCCAGCAGCCCCAGGCGGCAGTCTGAAGCTTTCTTT
CASSPRRQSEAFF
>TRBJ1-1|TRBV18|-|-
TGTGCCAGCTCACCCATGGGTCAAACTCCTATCGGCACTGAAGCTTTCTTT
CASSPMGQTPIGTEAFF
>TRBJ2-7|TRBV7-9|-|few
TGTGCCAGCCGGGGACCCGCGGGATACGAGCAGTACTTC
CASRGPAGYEQYF
>TRBJ1-2|TRBV19|TRBD1|-
TGTGCCAGTATAGGGACAGGGACGTCGGGCTACACCTTC
CASIGTGTSGYTF
>TRBJ1-3|TRBV2|TRBD1|-
TGTGCCAGCAGTGAAGGTCAGGGGGCAGTAAACACCATATATTTT
CASSEGQGAVNTIYF
>TRBJ2-2|TRBV27|-|once
TGTGCCAGCAGTTCCCTCGGGGAGCTGGTCGCGAACACCGGGGAGCTGTTTTTT
CASSSLGELVANTGELFF
>TRBJ2-7|TRBV7-2|-|-
TGTGCCAGCAGCCCAGGGGGGGGCTCCTACGAGCAGTACTTC
CASSPGGGSYEQYF
>TRBJ1-1|TRBV7-2|-|-
TGTGCCAGCAGCTTAGTCCCGGGGTCGGCTTTCTTT
CASSLVPGSAFF
>TRBJ1-2|TRBV19|-|-
TGTGCCAGTTCCGGGACGGATAACTATGGCTACACCTTC
CASSGTDNYGYTF
>TRBJ2-7|TRBV4-2|-|-
TGTGCCAGCAGCTTGGGACCGGACATAACCTACGAGCAGTACTTC
CASSLGPDITYEQYF
>TRBJ2-2|TRBV6-5|TRBD2|-
TGTGCCAGCACGGGAGGGAGGGCCGTCACCGGGGAGCTGTTTTTT
CASTGGRAVTGELFF
>TRBJ2-7|TRBV10-3|TRBD2|-
TGTGCCACCGGACTAGCGGGAGCCTACGAGCAGTACTTC
CATGLAGAYEQYF
>TRBJ1-2|TRBV6-5|-|-
TGTGCCAGCAGTCCCCAGGGCTATGGCTACACCTTC
CASSPQGYGYTF
>TRBJ2-4|TRBV5-6|-|-
TGTGCCAGCAGTGGGGGGTTATCGGACATTCAGTACTTC
CASSGGLSDIQYF
>TRBJ1-2|TRBV7-2|-|-
TGTGCCAGCAGCCTTACGCTCTGGGTGGACTATGGCTACACCTTC
CASSLTLWVDYGYTF
>TRBJ1-2|TRBV7-2|-|few
TGTGCCAGCAGCTTAGCGGATCCAGGGCACATCACCTTC
CASSLADPGHITF
>TRBJ1-2|TRBV6-5|-|-
TGTGCCAGCAGTTATGGGGGACGGAGCGGCTACACCTTC
CASSYGGRSGYTF
>TRBJ1-1|TRBV11-3|-|-
TGTGCCAGCAGCCCCCCGCGGAAGGGAAACATGAACACTGAAGCTTTCTTT
CASSPPRKGNMNTEAFF
>TRBJ1-5|TRBV4-2|-|few
TGTGCCAGCAGCCAAGCTTCGACAGAACAGCCCCAGCATTTT
CASSQASTEQPQHF
>TRBJ2-7|TRBV19|TRBD2|once
TGTGCCAGTAGTCGGGGGGGAGACGTCCACGAGCAGTACTTC
CASSRGGDVHEQYF
>TRBJ2-7|TRBV7-6|-|-
TGTGCCAGCAGCCAGAGGGGGGGGGTGACCTACGAGCAGTACTTC
CASSQRGGVTYEQYF
>TRBJ1-2|TRBV7-3|-|few
TGTGCCAGCAGCGAGTTGGTAGGGGTTGGTGGCTACACCTTC
CASSELVGVGGYTF
>TRBJ2-5|TRBV10-1|TRBD1|-
TGCGCCAGCATTGAGCCCGACAGGGCACCCCAAGAGACCCAGTACTTC
CASIEPDRAPQETQYF
>TRBJ2-7|TRBV6-6|TRBD2|-
TGTGCCAGCAGGCTCGGACTAGCGTTCTACGAGCAGTACTTC
CASRLGLAFYEQYF
>TRBJ2-1|TRBV29-1|TRBD2|-
TGCAGCGTTGGGGAGGGCTCGGTCTACAATGAGCAGTTCTTC
CSVGEGSVYNEQFF
>TRBJ1-5|TRBV19|TRBD1|-
TGCGCCAGTAGGCCAACAGGGACAGTGAGCAATCAGCCCCAGCATTTT
CASRPTGTVSNQPQHF
>TRBJ1-1|TRBV19|TRBD1|few
TGTGCCAGTAGTGACAGGGTTGGCACTGAAGCTTTCTTT
CASSDRVGTEAFF
>TRBJ1-3|TRBV6-5|-|-
TGTGCCAGCAGTTACTTTGAACCCCAGGCGGGAAACACCATATATTTT
CASSYFEPQAGNTIYF
>TRBJ2-7|TRBV19|-|once
TGTGCCAGTAGTCCAGCGGGGGACAGTTCATTCGGGTCCTACGAGCAGTACTTC
CASSPAGDSSFGSYEQYF
>TRBJ2-1|TRBV19|TRBD2|-
TGTGCCAGTAGTATGTTAGCGGGACGCAATGAGCAGTTCTTC
CASSMLAGRNEQFF
>TRBJ1-5|TRBV10-3|-|-
TGTGCCATCAGTGAGGCGGGGAATAGCAATCAGCCCCAGCATTTT
CAISEAGNSNQPQHF
>TRBJ2-3|TRBV9|TRBD2|-
TGTGCCAGCAGCGCGGGACTAGCGGGAGGGCTCGCAGATACGCAGTATTTT
CASSAGLAGGLADTQYF
>TRBJ1-3|TRBV9|-|-
TGTGCCAGCAGCTTTAACCCTGACACAGACTCTGGAAACACCATATATTTT
CASSFNPDTDSGNTIYF
>TRBJ1-4|TRBV7-2|-|-
TGTGCCAGCAGCTTTGCCACAGGGAGTCGAAAACTGTTTTTT
CASSFATGSRKLFF
>TRBJ2-7|TRBV18|-|-
TGTGCCAGCTCACCACAGGGGATGGCACACGAGCAGTACTTC
CASSPQGMAHEQYF
>TRBJ2-7|TRBV7-2|TRBD1|-
TGTGCCAGCAACCAACAGGGGATCTCCTACGAGCAGTACTTC
CASNQQGISYEQYF
>TRBJ2-2|TRBV23-1|TRBD2|few
TGCGCCAGCCTCAACCTGGAGAACCGGGGGGGAGGTGTTAACACCGGGGAGCTGTTTTTT
CASLNLENRGGGVNTGELFF